This T cell receptor beta chain was identified during a study of blood T cell repertoires in COVID-19. Study-level background: The samples span acute and convalescent COVID-19 from the United States, Italy and Spain. PBMCs, B-cell-depleted T cells, or T cells provided the cDNA or gDNA that made up the material.

The CDR3 is 14 residues long. Germline loops: CDR1 SGHDN, CDR2 FVKESK. V gave up 3 bases and J gave up 4 bases, with 12 bases separating them. Generated by immunoSEQ multiplex PCR, the TCRdb table keeps only in-frame clones and is missing some. The sample holds just under 300,000 clones, about 88% seen once. Input material: peripheral blood. The receptor comes from a man between 65 and 80 years old with acute or convalescent COVID-19. V usage is TRBV14 and J usage is TRBJ1-1, with D possibly matching TRBD1 (6 bases). The CDR3 DNA reads as TGTGCCAGCAGCCACGCCGGGACACTCACTGAAGCTTTCTTT. This gives the protein CASSHAGTLTEAFF. Drawing the rest from reference TRBV14 and TRBJ1-1, the complete variable domain is EAGVTQFPSHSVIEKGQTVTLRCDPISGHDNLYWYRRVMGKEIKFLLHFVKESKQDESGMPNNRFLAERTGGTYSTLKVQPAELEDSGVYFCASSHAGTLTEAFFGQGTRLTVV.